The 4 T cell receptor beta chains given below trace back to one sample, sequenced in a study of T cells in Graves' hyperthyroidism and ophthalmopathy. It was RNA transcripts that yielded the amplified TCR beta CDR3 regions. A set of HTBI primers served as the primers for a first-round RT-PCR of the TCR CDR3. MiXCR, run by TCRdb on the multiplex PCR reads, gives a single entry per CDR3 protein. This table holds hundreds of thousands of distinct CDR3 sequences, about 15% found once. What was sequenced was blood. Receptors originate from a woman under 30 with Graves' hyperthyroidism.

The table lists this clonotype with many counts. The rearrangement joins TRBV3-1 to TRBJ2-7; D perhaps matches TRBD2 (6 bases). CDR1 and CDR2 from the germline V gene are LGHDT and YNNKEL (reference sequence). V dropped 0 bases and J dropped 2 bases, with 14 bases sitting between them. This CDR3 region has 16 residues. CDR3 nucleotides: TGTGCCAGCAGCCAAGATGGGCTAGCGCCGGCCTACGAGCAGTACTTC. It yields the protein CASSQDGLAPAYEQYF.

The sample holds many counts of this clonotype. V usage is TRBV6-1 and J usage is TRBJ1-2, with D possibly matching TRBD1 (5 bases). The CDR3 is made up of 13 amino acids. CDR1 MNHNS and CDR2 SASEGT come from the germline V gene. V lost 4 bases and J lost 3, with 9 bases in between. The CDR3 sequence: CASSGGLDYGYTF. In DNA form, the CDR3 reads TGTGCCAGCAGTGGGGGACTAGACTATGGCTACACCTTC.

The CDR3 loop is CSASAGASGYTF. The CDR3 DNA reads as TGCAGTGCTAGTGCAGGGGCGTCTGGCTACACCTTC. The chain recombines TRBV20-1 with TRBJ1-2, with D perhaps matching TRBD1 (6 bases). V lost 3 bases, J lost 7 bases, and 12 bases lay in between. CDR3 length: 12 amino acids. CDR1 DFQATT and CDR2 SNEGSKA come from the germline V gene (reference sequence).

At least ten counts were recorded for this clonotype. This sequence joins TRBV5-1 and TRBJ2-1, with 15 bases fitting TRBD2. Germline values: CDR1 SGHRS, CDR2 YFSETQ. This CDR3 region has 17 residues. V lost 6 bases to trimming and J lost 8 bases; unmatched junction nucleotides: 12. DNA for the CDR3: TGCGCCAGCACCAAATCTTGGACTAGCGGGAGGGAAGATGAGCAGTTCTTC. Amino acid sequence: CASTKSWTSGREDEQFF.